The 12 T cell receptor beta chains in this list originate from one sample, sequenced in a study of blood T cell repertoires in COVID-19. Using immunoSEQ multiplex PCR, the repertoire was profiled, and TCRdb retains in-frame clones only, with some absent. The sample has about 120,000 clones; 75% to 80% are singletons. Sequenced: peripheral blood. These receptors all come from a human donor in a cohort sampled during active COVID-19.

The V call is TRBV27, the J call TRBJ2-3; D ambiguous. Trimming removed 0 bases at V and 3 bases at J, with 13 bases between. Germline CDR1 and CDR2: MNHEY and SMNVEV (reference sequence). There are 16 residues in the CDR3. The CDR3 protein is CASSLSGGLITDTQYF. The CDR3 DNA reads TGTGCCAGCAGTTTATCGGGTGGGCTCATAACAGATACGCAGTATTTT.

The rearrangement links TRBV10-3 to TRBJ1-1; a weak D match, TRBD1 (6 bases). The CDR3 loop spans 13 amino acids. V was shortened by 8 bases and J by 4 bases, with 14 bases between the two germline ends. CDR1 and CDR2 (germline): ENHRY, SYGVKD. The CDR3 DNA reads TGTGCCATCCGCGGACAGAGGGGCACTGAAGCTTTCTTT. It is translated as CAIRGQRGTEAFF.

This clone was detected a few times. CDR3 residues: CASSLGPGQGGEQYF. CDR3 sequence (DNA): TGTGCCAGCAGCTTAGGGCCGGGACAGGGAGGCGAGCAGTACTTC. The chain recombines TRBV11-2 with TRBJ2-7, with 9 bases aligning to TRBD1. The CDR3 loop spans 15 amino acids. From germline, CDR1 is SGHAT and CDR2 FQNNGV. V was pared by 1 base and J by 6 bases, with 7 bases of the junction left unmatched.

This chain connects TRBV3-1 (or the pseudogene TRBV3-2) to TRBJ2-7; TRBD2 matches 9 bases. V trimming: 4 bases; J trimming: 5 bases; junction bases outside the gene matches: 9. The CDR3 is made up of 15 amino acids. CDR1 is LGHDT, CDR2 YNNKEL, per germline (reference sequence). The CDR3 here is CASSPDSGRTDEQYF. Here the CDR3 DNA reads TGTGCCAGCAGCCCGGATAGCGGGAGAACCGACGAGCAGTACTTC.

With regard to this clone: The sample contains more than one DNA sequence encoding this CDR3. The chain recombines TRBV6-5 with TRBJ1-5; no definite D call. The ends were cut back, 0 bases at V and 4 bases at J, with 4 bases in the middle. This CDR3 has 13 residues. Per the germline V gene, CDR1 is MNHEY and CDR2 is SVGAGI. The CDR3 region has the DNA TGTGCCAGCAGTTACTCGAGTAATCAGCCCCAGCATTTT. Encoded protein: CASSYSSNQPQHF.

The chain uses TRBV6-5 and TRBJ1-1, with a possible D match to TRBD1 (5 bases). The V gene's germline CDR1 is MNHEY and CDR2 SVGAGI. Deletions cut 2 bases from V and 2 bases from J, with 6 bases between. This CDR3 has 13 residues. CDR3 protein: CASSYRGNTEAFF. The CDR3 DNA reads TGTGCCAGCAGTTACAGGGGAAACACTGAAGCTTTCTTT.

V is TRBV13 and J is TRBJ2-7, with D possibly TRBD2 on 5 matching bases. Germline values: CDR1 PRHDT, CDR2 FYEKMQ (reference sequence). The germline V and J ends were trimmed by 3 bases and 2 bases, with 11 bases remaining between them. The CDR3 extends over 14 amino acids. The CDR3, as DNA: TGTGCCAGCAGCTTGTCCGGGAAAACCTACGAGCAGTACTTC. Residues: CASSLSGKTYEQYF.

The rearrangement links TRBV25-1 to TRBJ1-1, with a tentative D call TRBD1 (6 bases). The CDR3 length is 17 residues. Trimming took 6 bases from V and 0 from J, leaving 20 bases between them. Looked up from germline, CDR1 is MGHDK and CDR2 is SYGVNS. CDR3 amino acids: CASSSMRGKGLNTEAFF. The CDR3 region has the DNA TGTGCCAGCAGCTCAATGAGGGGGAAGGGCCTGAACACTGAAGCTTTCTTT. Looking up the rest from reference TRBV25-1 and TRBJ1-1 gives the full variable domain: EADIYQTPRYLVIGTGKKITLECSQTMGHDKMYWYQQDPGMELHLIHYSYGVNSTEKGDLSSESTVSRIRTEHFPLTLESARPSHTSQYLCASSSMRGKGLNTEAFFGQGTRLTVV.

The CDR3 loop is CASSYGTGIHEQYF. DNA for the CDR3: TGTGCCAGCAGCTACGGGACAGGGATCCACGAGCAGTACTTC. The gene calls are TRBV13 and TRBJ2-7; TRBD1 matches 9 bases. The V gene end was trimmed by 4 bases and the J gene end by 5 bases; junction bases not matched to a gene: 6. Germline V gene lookup returns CDR1 PRHDT and CDR2 FYEKMQ (reference sequence). The CDR3 is 14 residues long.

This sequence joins TRBV5-4 and TRBJ2-7; 7 nucleotides match TRBD2. Germline CDR1 reads SGHNT; CDR2 reads YYREEE (reference sequence). J lost 5 bases, V lost 1 base, and 6 bases had no gene match. The CDR3 has 14 amino acids. The CDR3 loop is CASSLTSGGHEQYF. The CDR3 DNA is TGTGCCAGCAGCTTGACATCGGGGGGTCACGAGCAGTACTTC.

The V and J genes are TRBV5-4 and TRBJ2-5; 9 bases map to TRBD1. The germline CDR1 and CDR2 sequences are SGHNT and YYREEE (reference sequence). With V trimmed by 5 bases and J by 3 bases, 8 bases remained unmatched. This CDR3 is 15 amino acids long. CDR3 amino acids: CASRPPGTGKETQYF. The CDR3, as DNA: TGTGCCAGCAGGCCCCCCGGGACAGGGAAAGAGACCCAGTACTTC. The full variable domain, with the rest looked up from reference TRBV5-4 and TRBJ2-5, is ETGVTQSPTHLIKTRGQQVTLRCSSQSGHNTVSWYQQALGQGPQFIFQYYREEENGRGNFPPRFSGLQFPNYSSELNVNALELDDSALYLCASRPPGTGKETQYFGPGTRLLVL.

V gene TRBV28 combines with J gene TRBJ2-7, with D tentatively TRBD1 (5 bases). The germline gives CDR1 MDHEN, CDR2 SYDVKM. With 6 bases removed from V and 3 bases from J, the gap between germline ends came to 9 bases. This CDR3 region has 12 residues. The CDR3 sequence is CASSPQGYEQYF. The CDR3 nucleotides are TGTGCCAGCAGCCCCCAGGGCTACGAGCAGTACTTC.